This T cell receptor (beta chain) was identified during a study of radiation and T cells in renal cell carcinoma. Documented time point: blood 4 weeks post-SBRT, at nephrectomy. Sample treatment: 15 Gy SBRT to primary tumor, nephrectomy 4 weeks later. Using immunoSEQ multiplex PCR, the repertoire was profiled, and TCRdb retains in-frame clones only, with some absent. The sample yields some 150,000 clones, 86% seen once. The CDR3 runs 14 residues. Trimming removed 6 bases from V and 3 bases from J, with 12 bases in between. The receptor comes from a woman between 45 and 60 years old with renal cell carcinoma. The sample here was blood, taken from a patient whose treatment included radiotherapy and nephrectomy. The J gene is TRBJ1-5, the V gene TRBV6-7; D may be TRBD1 (5 bases). TRBV6-7 is identified as an open reading frame with a role that is uncertain. The CDR3 region is CASRGQGLNQPQHF. The CDR3 coding sequence is TGTGCCAGCAGGGGCCAGGGTCTCAATCAGCCCCAGCATTTT.